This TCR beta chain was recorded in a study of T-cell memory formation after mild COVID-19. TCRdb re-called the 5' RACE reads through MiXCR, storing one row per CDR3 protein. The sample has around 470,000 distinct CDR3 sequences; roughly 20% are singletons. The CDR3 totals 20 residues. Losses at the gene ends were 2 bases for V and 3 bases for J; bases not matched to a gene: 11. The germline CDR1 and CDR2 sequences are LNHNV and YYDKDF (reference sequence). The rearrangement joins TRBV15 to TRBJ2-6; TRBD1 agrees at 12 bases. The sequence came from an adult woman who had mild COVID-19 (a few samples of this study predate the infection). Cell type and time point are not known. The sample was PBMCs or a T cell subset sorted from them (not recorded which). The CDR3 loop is CATSRFAGQGALSGANVLTF. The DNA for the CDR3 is TGTGCCACCAGCAGATTTGCGGGACAGGGGGCGCTTAGTGGGGCCAACGTCCTGACTTTC. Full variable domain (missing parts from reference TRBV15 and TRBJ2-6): DAMVIQNPRYQVTQFGKPVTLSCSQTLNHNVMYWYQQKSSQAPKLLFHYYDKDFNNEADTPDNFQSRRPNTSFCFLDIRSPGLGDTAMYLCATSRFAGQGALSGANVLTFGAGSRLTVL.